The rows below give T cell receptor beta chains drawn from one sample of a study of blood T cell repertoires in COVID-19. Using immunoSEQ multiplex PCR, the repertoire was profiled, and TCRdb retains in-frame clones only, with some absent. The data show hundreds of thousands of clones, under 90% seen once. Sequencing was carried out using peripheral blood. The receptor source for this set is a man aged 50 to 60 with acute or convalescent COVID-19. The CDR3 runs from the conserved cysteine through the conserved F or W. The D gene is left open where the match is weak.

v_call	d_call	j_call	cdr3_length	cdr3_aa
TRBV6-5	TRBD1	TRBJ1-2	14	CASSQNGQGTGYTF
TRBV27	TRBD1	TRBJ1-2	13	CASSQQGANGYTF
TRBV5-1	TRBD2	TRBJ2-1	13	CASRRGGRNEQFF
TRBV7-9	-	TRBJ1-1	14	CASSPGTPNTEAFF
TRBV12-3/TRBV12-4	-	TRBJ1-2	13	CASSLITSYGYTF
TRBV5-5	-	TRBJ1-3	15	CASSFTWTAGNTIYF
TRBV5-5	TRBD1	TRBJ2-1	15	CASSTAGGIDNEQFF
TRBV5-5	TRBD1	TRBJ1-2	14	CASSSGQGGYGYTF
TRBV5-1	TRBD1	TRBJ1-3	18	CASSLGRQGANSGNTIYF
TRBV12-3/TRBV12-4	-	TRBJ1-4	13	CASSRRTNEKLFF